This T cell receptor beta chain is drawn from a study of graft-versus-host responses after intestinal transplantation. The trim removed 0 bases at V and 4 bases at J, leaving 11 bases unmatched. From germline, CDR1 is KGHSH and CDR2 LQKENI. There are 18 residues in the CDR3. Responders that carried the CFSE label, roughly 200,000 of them, were plated with roughly 200,000 irradiated, violet-dye-labeled stimulator cells. Assay: immunoSEQ multiplex PCR; the TCRdb copy retains only in-frame clones and omits some. This table has around 19,000 clones, less than 60% appearing once. This chain connects TRBV18 to TRBJ2-3, with TRBD2 matching 9 bases. Sequencing used alloreactive CD4+ T cells from a mixed lymphocyte reaction culture, obtained before intestinal transplant. The subset denotes: CFSE-low proliferating T cells sorted from roughly 6-day pre-transplant mixed lymphocyte reaction (GvH or HvG direction). This clonotype was obtained from a human patient who received an intestinal transplant. The CDR3 sequence: CASSPPNFVSGGSDTQYF. CDR3 DNA: TGTGCCAGCTCACCACCGAATTTTGTGAGCGGGGGGTCAGATACGCAGTATTTT.